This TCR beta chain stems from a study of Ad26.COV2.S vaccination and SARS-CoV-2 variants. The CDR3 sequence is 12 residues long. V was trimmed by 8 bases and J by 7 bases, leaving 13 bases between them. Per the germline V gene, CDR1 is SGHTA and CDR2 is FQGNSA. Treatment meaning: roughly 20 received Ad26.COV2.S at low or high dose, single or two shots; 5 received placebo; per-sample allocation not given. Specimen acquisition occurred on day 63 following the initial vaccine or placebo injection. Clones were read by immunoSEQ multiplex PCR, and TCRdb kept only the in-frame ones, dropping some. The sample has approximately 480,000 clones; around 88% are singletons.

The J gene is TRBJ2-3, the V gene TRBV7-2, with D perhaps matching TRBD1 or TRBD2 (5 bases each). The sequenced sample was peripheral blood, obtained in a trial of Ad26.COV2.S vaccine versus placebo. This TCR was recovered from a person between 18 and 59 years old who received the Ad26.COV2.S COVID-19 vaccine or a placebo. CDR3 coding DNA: TGTGCCAGCGCCCTCGGGACGAATACGCAGTATTTT. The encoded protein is CASALGTNTQYF. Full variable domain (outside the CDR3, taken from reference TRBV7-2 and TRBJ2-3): GAGVSQSPSNKVTEKGKDVELRCDPISGHTALYWYRQSLGQGLEFLIYFQGNSAPDKSGLPSDRFSAERTGGSVSTLTIQRTQQEDSAVYLCASALGTNTQYFGPGTRLTVL.